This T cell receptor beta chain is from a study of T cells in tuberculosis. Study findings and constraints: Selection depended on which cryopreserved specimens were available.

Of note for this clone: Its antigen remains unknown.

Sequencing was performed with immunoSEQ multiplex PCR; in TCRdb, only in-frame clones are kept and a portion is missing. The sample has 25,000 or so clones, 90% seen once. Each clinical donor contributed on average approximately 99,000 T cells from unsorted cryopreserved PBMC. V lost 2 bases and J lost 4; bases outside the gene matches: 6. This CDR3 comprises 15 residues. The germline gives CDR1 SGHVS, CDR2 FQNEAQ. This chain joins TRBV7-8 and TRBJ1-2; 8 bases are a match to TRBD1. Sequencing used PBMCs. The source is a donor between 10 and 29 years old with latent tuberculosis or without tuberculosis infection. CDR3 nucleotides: TGTGCCAGCAGCTTACCCCGGACAGGGAGCTATGGCTACACCTTC. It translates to CASSLPRTGSYGYTF.